What follows are 24 T cell receptor beta chains derived from one specimen sequenced in a study of T cell changes during pregnancy in multiple sclerosis. Measured with immunoSEQ multiplex PCR; TCRdb has only the in-frame clones, and not every one. The sample carries some 40,000 clones, 91% recorded once. The source material was CD4+ T cells from peripheral blood mononuclear cells, sampled in the third trimester of pregnancy. Receptors were obtained from a female donor in good health, enrolled as a control in a pregnancy study.

The CDR3 sequence is CAGSASGRHNEQFF. DNA of the CDR3: TGTGCCGGCTCCGCTAGCGGGCGGCACAATGAGCAGTTCTTC. J is TRBJ2-1 and V is TRBV28; 8 bases fit TRBD2. CDR3 length equals 14 residues. V dropped 11 bases and J dropped 5; count of bases not matched to a gene: 11. The germline gives CDR1 MDHEN, CDR2 SYDVKM.

The chain couples TRBV7-9 to TRBJ2-7, with a possible D match to TRBD2 (5 bases). CDR3 length: 15 amino acids. Trimming took 5 bases from V and 3 from J, leaving 17 bases between them. Germline V CDR1 and CDR2: SEHNR, FQNEAQ (reference sequence). CDR3 in DNA: TGTGCCAGCAGCCAGCCGGAGGTTGGGGTCTACGAGCAGTACTTC. Its translation: CASSQPEVGVYEQYF.

The chain uses TRBV4-1 and TRBJ1-5, with no clear D. With 0 bases removed from V and 5 bases from J, the gap between germline ends came to 11 bases. The CDR3 length is 15 residues. Germline assignment: CDR1 MGHRA and CDR2 YSYEKL. CDR3 region: CASSQEGRHDQPQHF. The CDR3 DNA sequence: TGCGCCAGCAGCCAAGAGGGCCGTCACGATCAGCCCCAGCATTTT.

The chain is built from TRBV7-2 and TRBJ1-2; 8 bases line up with TRBD1. CDR3 length equals 17 residues. Trimming at V came to 2 bases and at J to 0 bases, leaving 8 bases not matched to a gene. Germline values: CDR1 SGHTA, CDR2 FQGNSA. The CDR3 loop is CASSLTGQVAANYGYTF. The CDR3 region has the DNA TGTGCCAGCAGCTTAACGGGACAGGTTGCAGCTAACTATGGCTACACCTTC.

The chain combines TRBV10-3 with TRBJ2-6, with D perhaps matching TRBD1 (6 bases). This CDR3 comprises 15 residues. Trimming removed 4 bases at V and 4 bases at J, with 11 bases between. Germline V lookup: CDR1 ENHRY, CDR2 SYGVKD. CDR3 sequence: CAISGGQTGANVLTF. The CDR3 DNA follows: TGTGCCATCAGTGGAGGACAGACCGGGGCCAACGTCCTGACTTTC.

V and J are TRBV6-1 and TRBJ2-7; TRBD2 agrees at 13 bases. The V gene's germline CDR1 is MNHNS and CDR2 SASEGT. The CDR3 is 15 residues long. V trimming: 3 bases; J trimming: 8 bases; junction bases outside the gene matches: 7. As DNA, the CDR3 is TGTGCCAGCAGTGATCGGACTAGCGGGAGCGTCCAGCAGTACTTC. Translating gives CASSDRTSGSVQQYF.

This chain joins TRBV6-5 and TRBJ2-3; the D is unclear. This CDR3 region has 12 residues. In germline, CDR1 is MNHEY, CDR2 SVGAGI. V lost 2 bases, J lost 5 bases, and 5 bases lay in between. CDR3 DNA: TGTGCCAGCAGTTACGCCGGAGATACGCAGTATTTT. Translated, it gives CASSYAGDTQYF.

V is TRBV7-8 and J is TRBJ2-5; 7 positions match TRBD2. Trimming at V came to 5 bases and at J to 1 base, leaving 10 bases not matched to a gene. This CDR3 spans 16 amino acids. Germline CDR1 reads SGHVS; CDR2 reads FQNEAQ. The CDR3 coding sequence is TGTGCCAGCAGCCATCTAGGAGCGGGACTCCAAGAGACCCAGTACTTC. Protein product: CASSHLGAGLQETQYF. Based on the CDR3 plus reference TRBV7-8 and TRBJ2-5, the full variable domain is GAGVSQSPRYKVAKRGQDVALRCDPISGHVSLFWYQQALGQGPEFLTYFQNEAQLDKSGLPSDRFFAERPEGSVSTLKIQRTQQEDSAVYLCASSHLGAGLQETQYFGPGTRLLVL.

A single count supports this clone. The chain joins TRBV25-1 to TRBJ1-6; the D gene is possibly TRBD1 (6 bases). The V gene lost 2 bases and the J gene lost 10 bases, with 12 bases spanning the gap. The germline gives CDR1 MGHDK, CDR2 SYGVNS. CDR3 length: 14 amino acids. CDR3 loop: CASSEPVGGSPLHF. Written as DNA, the CDR3 is TGTGCCAGCAGTGAACCTGTTGGGGGCTCACCCCTCCACTTT.

The chain employs TRBV18 and TRBJ1-3; D perhaps matches TRBD1 (6 bases). This CDR3 region has 16 residues. Trimming cost V 3 bases and J 0 bases, with 12 bases left between them. Germline V gene lookup returns CDR1 KGHSH and CDR2 LQKENI. CDR3 DNA: TGTGCCAGCTCACCGCTGGACAGCAGCTCTGGAAACACCATATATTTT. This translates into CASSPLDSSSGNTIYF.

The chain is built from TRBV18 and TRBJ2-1; TRBD1 matches at 7 bases. This CDR3 contains 14 residues. With 9 bases clipped from V and 5 bases from J, the junction kept 10 bases outside the gene matches. CDR1 and CDR2 from the germline V gene are KGHSH and LQKENI. CDR3 sequence (DNA): TGTGCCAGTAAAAGGGGGCGCGAGAACAATGAGCAGTTCTTC. Residues: CASKRGRENNEQFF.

This clone was found a few times. The chain carries TRBV6-1 and TRBJ2-7; TRBD2 matches 7 bases. The trim removed 2 bases at V and 3 bases at J, leaving 7 bases unmatched. CDR1 is MNHNS and CDR2 is SASEGT in the germline V gene. CDR3 size: 15 residues. This CDR3 is CASSERGDYIYEQYF. CDR3 sequence (DNA): TGTGCCAGCAGTGAACGTGGGGACTACATCTACGAGCAGTACTTC.

Written as DNA, the CDR3 is TGTGCCAGCAGCCAATTTGGGGGCCTCGGGGAGACCCAGTACTTC. Translation gives CASSQFGGLGETQYF. The chain carries TRBV14 and TRBJ2-5, with D perhaps matching TRBD1 (6 bases). Germline V gives CDR1 SGHDN, CDR2 FVKESK. The CDR3 sequence is 15 residues long. V shed 2 bases and J shed 5 bases, with 15 bases lying between them.

The rearrangement joins TRBV25-1 to TRBJ1-2; D is perhaps TRBD1 (6 bases). Germline values: CDR1 MGHDK, CDR2 SYGVNS. V was trimmed by 0 bases and J by 2 bases, leaving 10 bases between them. The CDR3 consists of 15 residues. The CDR3 DNA reads as TGTGCCAGCAGTGAATATCAGGGGACCAACTATGGCTACACCTTC. This encodes CASSEYQGTNYGYTF.

The chain is built from TRBV27 and TRBJ2-7; D perhaps matches TRBD2 (5 bases). Trimming pared 2 bases from V and 2 bases from J, leaving 13 bases between. The CDR3 is 15 amino acids. Germline assignment: CDR1 MNHEY and CDR2 SMNVEV (reference sequence). This CDR3 reads CASSLRRGPAYEQYF. The CDR3 DNA is TGTGCCAGCAGTTTACGACGCGGGCCCGCCTACGAGCAGTACTTC.

J is TRBJ2-1 and V is TRBV20-1; a weak D match, TRBD2 (6 bases). In germline, CDR1 is DFQATT, CDR2 SNEGSKA (reference sequence). V lost 5 bases to trimming and J lost 9 bases, with 11 bases between them. The CDR3 contains 11 residues. The CDR3 loop is CSAGDSGEQFF. As DNA, the CDR3 is TGCAGTGCTGGGGACTCGGGTGAGCAGTTCTTC.

This chain joins TRBV7-3 and TRBJ2-6; D may be TRBD2 (5 bases). Germline-derived CDR1 and CDR2 are SGHTA and FQGTGA. This CDR3 spans 17 amino acids. The V end lost 4 bases, the J end lost 4 bases, and 17 bases lay between the germline ends. DNA of the CDR3: TGTGCCAGCAGCTCCCAATCAACGGGATCCGGGGCCAACGTCCTGACTTTC. Residues: CASSSQSTGSGANVLTF.

The V call is TRBV7-2, the J call TRBJ1-4; D remains ambiguous. Germline V CDR1 and CDR2: SGHTA, FQGNSA. Between the trimmed V and J ends, which lost 5 bases and 8 bases, there was a span of 15 bases. This CDR3 has 14 residues. The CDR3 DNA is TGTGCCAGCAGCATATCCTCCGGCAGGGAAAAACTGTTTTTT. Protein sequence: CASSISSGREKLFF.

The gene calls are TRBV2 and TRBJ2-3; D gene ambiguous. The germline V and J ends were trimmed by 6 bases and 2 bases, with 12 bases remaining between them. Germline-derived CDR1 and CDR2 are SNHLY and FYNNEI. CDR3 size: 14 residues. The CDR3 spells CASRVTRFTDTQYF. CDR3 DNA sequence: TGTGCCAGCAGAGTTACGCGATTCACAGATACGCAGTATTTT.

The V gene is TRBV29-1, the J gene TRBJ2-7, with TRBD1 as a possible D gene (6 bases). The V end lost 4 bases, the J end lost 2 bases, and 15 bases lay between the germline ends. CDR1 SQVTM and CDR2 ANQGSEA come from the germline V gene. There are 14 residues in the CDR3. The CDR3 DNA follows: TGCAGCGTTGGCAAAGGGACAAAAGCCTACGAGCAGTACTTC. Encoded protein: CSVGKGTKAYEQYF.

This clone was seen only a few times. The V and J genes are TRBV4-3 and TRBJ1-1; D possibly corresponds to TRBD1 (5 bases). V was pared by 5 bases and J by 0 bases, with 7 bases between. CDR3 length: 13 amino acids. Germline CDR1 is LGHNA and CDR2 is YSLEER. For the CDR3, the DNA is TGCGCCAGCAGCTACAGGTTGAACACTGAAGCTTTCTTT. Residues: CASSYRLNTEAFF.

The V and J genes are TRBV21-1 and TRBJ2-1; the tabulated D call, TRBD1, remains unverified against the DNA. TRBV21-1 is a known pseudogene. The CDR3 loop spans 14 amino acids. The CDR3 DNA sequence: TGTGCCAGCAGCCCGACAGGGACTTACAATGAGCAGTTCTTC. Translating gives CASSPTGTYNEQFF.

The chain joins TRBV10-3 to TRBJ2-5, with 12 bases lining up with TRBD2. Per germline, CDR1 ENHRY and CDR2 SYGVKD. This CDR3 has 15 amino acids. V shed 0 bases and J 5 bases; nucleotides not matched to a gene: 1. In DNA form, the CDR3 reads TGTGCCATCAGTGAGTCGACTAGCGGGGGTGAGACCCAGTACTTC. Its translation: CAISESTSGGETQYF.

The chain has TRBV28 and TRBJ2-7, with 12 positions matching TRBD1. Losses at the gene ends were 8 bases for V and 6 bases for J; bases not matched to a gene: 8. This CDR3 spans 14 amino acids. Germline CDR1 is MDHEN and CDR2 is SYDVKM. This CDR3 reads CASGEGTGGFEQYF. The DNA for the CDR3 is TGTGCCAGCGGGGAGGGGACAGGGGGCTTCGAGCAGTACTTC.